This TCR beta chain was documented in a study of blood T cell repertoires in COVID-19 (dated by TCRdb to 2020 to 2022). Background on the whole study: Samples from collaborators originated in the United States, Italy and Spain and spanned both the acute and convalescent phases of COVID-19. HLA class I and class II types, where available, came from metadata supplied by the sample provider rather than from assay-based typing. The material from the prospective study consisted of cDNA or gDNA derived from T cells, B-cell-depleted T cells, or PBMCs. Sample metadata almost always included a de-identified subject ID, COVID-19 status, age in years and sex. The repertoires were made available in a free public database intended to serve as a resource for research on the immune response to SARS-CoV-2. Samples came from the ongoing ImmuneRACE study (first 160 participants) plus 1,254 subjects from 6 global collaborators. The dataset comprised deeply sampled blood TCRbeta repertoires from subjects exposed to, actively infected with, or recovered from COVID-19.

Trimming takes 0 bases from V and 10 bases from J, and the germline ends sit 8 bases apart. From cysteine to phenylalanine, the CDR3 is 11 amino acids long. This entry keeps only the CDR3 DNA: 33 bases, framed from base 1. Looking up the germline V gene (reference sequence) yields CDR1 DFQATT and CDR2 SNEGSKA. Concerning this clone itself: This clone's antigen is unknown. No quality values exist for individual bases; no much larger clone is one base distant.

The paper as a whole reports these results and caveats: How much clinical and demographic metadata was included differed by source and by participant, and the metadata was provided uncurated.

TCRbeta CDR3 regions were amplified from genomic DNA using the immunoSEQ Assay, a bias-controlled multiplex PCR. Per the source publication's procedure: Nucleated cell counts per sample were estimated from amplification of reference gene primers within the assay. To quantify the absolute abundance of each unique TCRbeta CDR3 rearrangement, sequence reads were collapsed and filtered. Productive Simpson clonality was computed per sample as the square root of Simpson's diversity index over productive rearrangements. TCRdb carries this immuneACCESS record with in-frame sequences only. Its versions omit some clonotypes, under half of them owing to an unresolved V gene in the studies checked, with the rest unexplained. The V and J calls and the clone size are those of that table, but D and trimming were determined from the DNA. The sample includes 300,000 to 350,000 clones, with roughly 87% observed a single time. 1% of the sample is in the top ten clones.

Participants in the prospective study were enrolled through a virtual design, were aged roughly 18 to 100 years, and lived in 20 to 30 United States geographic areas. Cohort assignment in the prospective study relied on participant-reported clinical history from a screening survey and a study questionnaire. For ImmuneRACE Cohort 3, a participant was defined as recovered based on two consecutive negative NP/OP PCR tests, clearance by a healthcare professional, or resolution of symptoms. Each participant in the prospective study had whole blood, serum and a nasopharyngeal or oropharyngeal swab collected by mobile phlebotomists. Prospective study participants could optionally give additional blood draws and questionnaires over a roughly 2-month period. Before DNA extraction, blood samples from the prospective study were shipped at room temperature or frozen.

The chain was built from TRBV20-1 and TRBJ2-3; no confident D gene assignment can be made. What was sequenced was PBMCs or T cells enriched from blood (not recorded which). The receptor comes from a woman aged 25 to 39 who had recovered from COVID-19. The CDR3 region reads CSARDQFAQYF. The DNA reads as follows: TGCAGTGCTAGAGATCAGTTCGCGCAGTATTTT.